One sample yielded the 9 T cell receptor beta chains listed below, sequenced in a study of blood T cell repertoires in COVID-19. Data came from immunoSEQ multiplex PCR; TCRdb stores just in-frame clones and leaves some out. The sample shows around 300,000 clones, roughly 85% of them seen only once. The sequencing input was peripheral blood. The receptors were sampled from a woman aged 25 to 45 with active or convalescent COVID-19.

V and J are TRBV24-1 and TRBJ1-5; 9 bases are shared with TRBD1. With V trimmed by 6 bases and J by 2 bases, 4 bases remained unmatched. The CDR3 is made up of 15 amino acids. Looked up from germline, CDR1 is KGHDR and CDR2 is SFDVKD. CDR3 residues: CATSYRDRGNQPQHF. DNA for the CDR3: TGTGCCACCAGTTACCGGGACAGGGGCAATCAGCCCCAGCATTTT.

Only one count was recorded for this clone. The chain combines TRBV7-9 with TRBJ2-3, with TRBD2 matching 11 bases. Germline V CDR1 and CDR2: SEHNR, FQNEAQ (reference sequence). V lost 4 bases to trimming and J lost 6 bases; unmatched junction nucleotides: 12. This CDR3 has 17 amino acids. The CDR3 here is CASSSELAGGAMDTQYF. The CDR3 bases are TGTGCCAGCAGCTCCGAATTAGCGGGGGGGGCAATGGATACGCAGTATTTT.

This clone showed up just once. A much larger clonotype is one base distant, so this may be a read error. The chain joins TRBV7-2 to TRBJ2-7; TRBD1 aligns across 10 bases. The trim removed 5 bases at V and 2 bases at J, leaving 3 bases unmatched. Germline CDR1 and CDR2: SGHTA and FQGNSA. CDR3 length: 14 residues. CDR3 residues: CASSRDRGPYEQYF. In nucleotides, the CDR3 is TGTGCCAGCAGCCGGGACAGGGGCCCCTACGAGCAGTACTTC.

The V gene is TRBV9, the J gene TRBJ2-3; no clear D. V lost 3 bases and J lost 2, with 10 bases in between. This CDR3 contains 14 residues. Germline V gene data show CDR1 as SGDLS and CDR2 as YYNGEE. For the CDR3, the DNA is TGTGCCAGCAGCGGTGTCGGGTCCACAGATACGCAGTATTTT. Amino acid sequence: CASSGVGSTDTQYF.

The chain links TRBV27 to TRBJ1-3, with D unresolved. The ends were cut back, 4 bases at V and 7 bases at J, with 11 bases in the middle. The germline V gene encodes CDR1 MNHEY and CDR2 SMNVEV (reference sequence). The CDR3 is made up of 13 amino acids. CDR3 DNA sequence: TGTGCCAGCAGTTATCGGGGTGGGAACACCATATATTTT. This sequence encodes CASSYRGGNTIYF.

The DNA for the CDR3 is TGTGCCAGCAGTCTCACAGGGGGGAACACTGAAGCTTTCTTT. Its protein product is CASSLTGGNTEAFF. The chain is built from TRBV6-2 or TRBV6-3 and TRBJ1-1, with 8 bases lining up with TRBD1. Germline V lookup: CDR1 MNHEY, CDR2 SVGEGT. The CDR3 runs 14 residues. Trimming removed 5 bases from V and 1 base from J; junction bases left unmatched: 3.

The rearrangement uses TRBV25-1 and TRBJ2-1, with D unresolved. V gave up 3 bases and J gave up 11 bases, with 8 bases separating them. From germline, CDR1 is MGHDK and CDR2 SYGVNS. There are 11 residues in the CDR3. DNA for the CDR3: TGTGCCAGCAGTGAGGAGTCTCAGCAGTTCTTC. Its translation is CASSEESQQFF.

The chain carries TRBV30 and TRBJ1-2; TRBD1 agrees at 7 bases. V shed 3 bases, J shed 8 bases, and the junction held 12 bases outside the gene matches. The CDR3 is 14 amino acids. The germline V gene has CDR1 GTSNPN and CDR2 SVGIG (reference sequence). The CDR3 region is CAWSLTGNLGGYTF. As DNA, the CDR3 is TGTGCCTGGAGCCTGACAGGGAATCTTGGCGGCTACACCTTC.

The chain carries TRBV6-2 or TRBV6-3 and TRBJ2-1; 9 nucleotides agree with TRBD1. CDR1 and CDR2 from the germline V gene are MNHEY and SVGEGT. With 6 bases clipped from V and 6 bases from J, the junction kept 9 bases outside the gene matches. CDR3 length equals 15 residues. CDR3: CASSHRGLVGNEQFF. Written as DNA, the CDR3 is TGTGCCAGCAGCCACAGGGGGCTGGTGGGCAATGAGCAGTTCTTC.